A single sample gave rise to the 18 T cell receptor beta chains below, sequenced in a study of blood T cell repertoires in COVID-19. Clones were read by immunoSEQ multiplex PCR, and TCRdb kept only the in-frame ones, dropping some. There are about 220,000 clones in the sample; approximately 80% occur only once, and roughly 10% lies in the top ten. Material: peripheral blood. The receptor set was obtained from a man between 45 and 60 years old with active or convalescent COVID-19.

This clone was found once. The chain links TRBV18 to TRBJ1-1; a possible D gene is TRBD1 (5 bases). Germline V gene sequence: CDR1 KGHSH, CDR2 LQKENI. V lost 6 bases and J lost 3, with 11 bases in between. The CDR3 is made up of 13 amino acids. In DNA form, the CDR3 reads TGTGCCAGCTCTTCTAAAGGGGACACTGAAGCTTTCTTT. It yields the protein CASSSKGDTEAFF.

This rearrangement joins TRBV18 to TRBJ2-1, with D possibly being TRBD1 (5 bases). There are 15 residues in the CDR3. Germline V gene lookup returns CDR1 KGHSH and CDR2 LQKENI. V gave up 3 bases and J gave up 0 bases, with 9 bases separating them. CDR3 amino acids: CASSPSRDSYNEQFF. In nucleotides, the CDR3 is TGTGCCAGCTCACCCAGCAGGGACTCCTACAATGAGCAGTTCTTC.

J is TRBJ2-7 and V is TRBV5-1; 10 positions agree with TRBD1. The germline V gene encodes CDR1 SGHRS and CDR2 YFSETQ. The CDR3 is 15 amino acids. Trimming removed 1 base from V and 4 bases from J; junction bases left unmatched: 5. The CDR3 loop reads CASSLRGGQGYEQYF. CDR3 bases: TGCGCCAGCAGCTTGCGAGGGGGACAGGGGTACGAGCAGTACTTC.

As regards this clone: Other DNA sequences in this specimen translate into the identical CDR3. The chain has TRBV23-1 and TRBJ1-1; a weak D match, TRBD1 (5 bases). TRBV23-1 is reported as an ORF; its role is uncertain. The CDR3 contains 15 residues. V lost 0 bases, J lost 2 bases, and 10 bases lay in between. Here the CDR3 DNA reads TGCGCCAGCAGTCAATCTGGGCAGGGCAACACTGAAGCTTTCTTT. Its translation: CASSQSGQGNTEAFF.

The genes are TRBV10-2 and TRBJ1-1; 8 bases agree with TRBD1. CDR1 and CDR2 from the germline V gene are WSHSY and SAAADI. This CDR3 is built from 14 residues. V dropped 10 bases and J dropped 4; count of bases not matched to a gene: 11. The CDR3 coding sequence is TGCGCCACCGTAGGACAGGGAGGGATCACTGAAGCTTTCTTT. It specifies CATVGQGGITEAFF.

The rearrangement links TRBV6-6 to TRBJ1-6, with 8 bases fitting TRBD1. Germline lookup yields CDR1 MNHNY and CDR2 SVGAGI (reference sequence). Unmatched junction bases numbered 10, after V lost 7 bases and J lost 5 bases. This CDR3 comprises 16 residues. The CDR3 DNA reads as TGTGCCAGCACTTATGGGACAGGAAGAGATAATTCACCCCTCCACTTT. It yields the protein CASTYGTGRDNSPLHF.

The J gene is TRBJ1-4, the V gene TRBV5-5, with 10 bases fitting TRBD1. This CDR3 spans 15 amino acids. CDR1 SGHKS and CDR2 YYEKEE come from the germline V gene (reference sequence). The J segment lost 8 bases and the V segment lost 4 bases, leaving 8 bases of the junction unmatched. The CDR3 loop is CASSGTGTGVEKLFF. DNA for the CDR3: TGTGCCAGCAGCGGGACCGGGACAGGGGTCGAAAAACTGTTTTTT.

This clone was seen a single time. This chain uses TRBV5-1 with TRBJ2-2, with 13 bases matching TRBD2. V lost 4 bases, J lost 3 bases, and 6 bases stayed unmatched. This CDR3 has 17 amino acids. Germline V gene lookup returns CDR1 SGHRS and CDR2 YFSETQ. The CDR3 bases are TGCGCCAGCAGCACCACTAGCGGGGGGGATCACACCGGGGAGCTGTTTTTT. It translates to CASSTTSGGDHTGELFF.

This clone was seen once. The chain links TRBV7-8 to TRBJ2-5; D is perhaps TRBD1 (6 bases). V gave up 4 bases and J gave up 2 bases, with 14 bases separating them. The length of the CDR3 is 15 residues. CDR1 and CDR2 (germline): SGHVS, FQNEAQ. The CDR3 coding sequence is TGTGCCAGCAGCTCCAATACGGACAGACAAGAGACCCAGTACTTC. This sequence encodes CASSSNTDRQETQYF.

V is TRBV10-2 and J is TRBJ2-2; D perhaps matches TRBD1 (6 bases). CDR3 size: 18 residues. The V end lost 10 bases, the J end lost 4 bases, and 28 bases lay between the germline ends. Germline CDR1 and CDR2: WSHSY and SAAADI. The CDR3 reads CATTRGRGPSMSTGELFF. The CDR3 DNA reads TGCGCCACCACCCGGGGCAGGGGTCCATCCATGAGCACCGGGGAGCTGTTTTTT.

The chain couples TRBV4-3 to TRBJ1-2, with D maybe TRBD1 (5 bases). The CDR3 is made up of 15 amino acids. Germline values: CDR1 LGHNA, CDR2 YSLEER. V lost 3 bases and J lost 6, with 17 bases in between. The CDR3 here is CASSQGGREVHGYTF. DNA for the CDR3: TGCGCCAGCAGCCAGGGGGGTCGGGAGGTCCATGGCTACACCTTC.

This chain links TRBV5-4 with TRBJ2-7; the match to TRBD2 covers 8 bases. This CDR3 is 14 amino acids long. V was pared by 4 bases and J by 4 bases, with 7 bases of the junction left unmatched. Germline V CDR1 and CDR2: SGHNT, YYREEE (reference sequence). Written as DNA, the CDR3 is TGTGCCAGCAGCCCCGGCGGGGGGCGGTACGAGCAGTACGTC. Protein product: CASSPGGGRYEQYV.

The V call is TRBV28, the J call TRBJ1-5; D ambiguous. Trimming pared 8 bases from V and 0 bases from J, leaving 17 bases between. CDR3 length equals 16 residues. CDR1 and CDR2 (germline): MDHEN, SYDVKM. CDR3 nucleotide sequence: TGTGCCAGCGGAGAGGTAGGACTGAGTAGCAATCAGCCCCAGCATTTT. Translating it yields CASGEVGLSSNQPQHF.

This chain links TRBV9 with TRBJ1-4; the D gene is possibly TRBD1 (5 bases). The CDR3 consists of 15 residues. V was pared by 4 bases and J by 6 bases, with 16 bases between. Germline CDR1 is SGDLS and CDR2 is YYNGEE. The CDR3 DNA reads TGTGCCAGCAGCCCCCGGCCCAAAGGGGATGAAAAACTGTTTTTT. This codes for CASSPRPKGDEKLFF.

CDR3 residues: CASSPARDEKLFF. The CDR3 coding sequence is TGTGCCAGCAGCCCGGCCAGGGATGAAAAACTGTTTTTT. V is TRBV6-5 and J is TRBJ1-4; maybe TRBD1 (5 bases). CDR1 is MNHEY and CDR2 is SVGAGI in the germline V gene. The V and J ends lost 6 bases and 6 bases respectively, with 11 bases between them. CDR3 length: 13 amino acids.

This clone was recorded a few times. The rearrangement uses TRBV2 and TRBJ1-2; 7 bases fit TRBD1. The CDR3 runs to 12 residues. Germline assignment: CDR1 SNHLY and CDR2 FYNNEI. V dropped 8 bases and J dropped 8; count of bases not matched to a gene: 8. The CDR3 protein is CASHDRAEGYTF. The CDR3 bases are TGTGCCAGCCATGACAGGGCGGAAGGCTACACCTTC.

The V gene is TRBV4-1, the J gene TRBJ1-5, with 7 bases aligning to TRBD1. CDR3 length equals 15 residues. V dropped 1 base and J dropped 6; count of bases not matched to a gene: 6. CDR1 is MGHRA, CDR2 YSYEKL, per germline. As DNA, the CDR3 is TGCGCCAGCAGCCAAGTCCAGGGGGGAAGTCAGCCCCAGCATTTT. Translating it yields CASSQVQGGSQPQHF.

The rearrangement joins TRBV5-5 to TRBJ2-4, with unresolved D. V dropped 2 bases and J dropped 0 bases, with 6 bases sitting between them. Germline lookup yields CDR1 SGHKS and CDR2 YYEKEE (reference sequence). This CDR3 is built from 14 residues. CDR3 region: CASSLALAKNIQYF. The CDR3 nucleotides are TGTGCCAGCAGCTTAGCCCTAGCCAAAAACATTCAGTACTTC.